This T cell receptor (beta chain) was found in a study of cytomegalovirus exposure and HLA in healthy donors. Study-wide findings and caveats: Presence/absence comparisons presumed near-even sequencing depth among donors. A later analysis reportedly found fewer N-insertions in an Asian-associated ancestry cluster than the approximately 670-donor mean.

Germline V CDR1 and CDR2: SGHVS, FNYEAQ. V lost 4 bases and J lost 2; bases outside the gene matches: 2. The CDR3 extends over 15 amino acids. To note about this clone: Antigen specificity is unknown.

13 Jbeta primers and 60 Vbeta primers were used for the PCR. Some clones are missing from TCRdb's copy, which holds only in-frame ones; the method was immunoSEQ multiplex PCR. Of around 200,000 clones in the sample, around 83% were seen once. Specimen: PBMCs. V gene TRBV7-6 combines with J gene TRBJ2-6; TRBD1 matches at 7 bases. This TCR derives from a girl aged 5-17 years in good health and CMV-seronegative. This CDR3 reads CASSSDRAGANVLTF. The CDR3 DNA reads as TGTGCCAGCAGCTCTGACAGGGCTGGGGCCAACGTCCTGACTTTC.